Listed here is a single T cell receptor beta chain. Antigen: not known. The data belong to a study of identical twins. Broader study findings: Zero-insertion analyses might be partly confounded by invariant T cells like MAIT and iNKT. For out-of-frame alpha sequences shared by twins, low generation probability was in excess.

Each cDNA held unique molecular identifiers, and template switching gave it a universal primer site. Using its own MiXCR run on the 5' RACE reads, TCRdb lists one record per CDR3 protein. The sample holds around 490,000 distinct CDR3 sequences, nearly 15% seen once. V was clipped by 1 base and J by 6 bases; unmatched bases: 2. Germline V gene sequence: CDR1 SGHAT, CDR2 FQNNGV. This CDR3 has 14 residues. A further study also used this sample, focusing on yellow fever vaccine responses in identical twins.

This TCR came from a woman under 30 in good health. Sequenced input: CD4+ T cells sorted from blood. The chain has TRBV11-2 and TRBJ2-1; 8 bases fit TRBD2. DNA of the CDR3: TGTGCCAGCAGCTTAGCGGGAGGGCCCAATGAGCAGTTCTTC. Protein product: CASSLAGGPNEQFF.